This T cell receptor beta chain is from a study of cytomegalovirus exposure and HLA in healthy donors. The wider study: The 500 to 850 first-cohort repertoires and the 120 or so validation repertoires shared the same platform, a later analysis reported.

The donors were part of the validation cohort, which consisted of about 130 subjects and was separate from the first cohort of about 670 subjects. The CDR3 contains 16 residues. Data came from immunoSEQ multiplex PCR; TCRdb stores just in-frame clones and leaves some out. This table has 100,000 or so clones, about 86% appearing once. General study results and limits: Reports described diagnosis of cytomegalovirus status by the classifier as highly specific and sensitive.

Notes on this clone: Its cognate antigen is unknown.

The specimen was PBMCs. This chain uses TRBV12-2 with TRBJ1-1; the D call TRBD1 from the table was never checked on the DNA. TRBV12-2 is a listed pseudogene. The receptor was derived from a woman aged 18-30 years in good health and CMV-seropositive. The CDR3 loop reads CASRSRVGAPNTEAFF. The CDR3 DNA reads as TGTGCAAGTCGCTCACGGGTAGGGGCCCCGAACACTGAAGCTTTCTTT.